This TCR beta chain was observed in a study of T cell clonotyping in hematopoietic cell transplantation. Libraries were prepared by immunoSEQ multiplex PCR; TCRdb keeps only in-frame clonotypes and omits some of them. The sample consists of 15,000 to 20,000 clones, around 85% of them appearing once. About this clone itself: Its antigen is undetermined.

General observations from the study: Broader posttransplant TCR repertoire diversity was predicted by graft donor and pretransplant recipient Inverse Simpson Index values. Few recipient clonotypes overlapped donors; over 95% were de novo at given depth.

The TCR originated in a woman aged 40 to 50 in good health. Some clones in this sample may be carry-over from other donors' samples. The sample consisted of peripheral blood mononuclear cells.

The CDR3 DNA reads as TGTGCCAGCAGCTTAGGGACTAGCGGGAGAGGGGGTTGGGAGCAGTACTTC. It translates to CASSLGTSGRGGWEQYF. This sequence joins TRBV7-2 and TRBJ2-7; 13 nucleotides line up with TRBD2. This CDR3 comprises 17 residues. J gave up 7 bases and V 1 base, and 10 bases lay outside the gene matches. The V gene's germline CDR1 is SGHTA and CDR2 FQGNSA.